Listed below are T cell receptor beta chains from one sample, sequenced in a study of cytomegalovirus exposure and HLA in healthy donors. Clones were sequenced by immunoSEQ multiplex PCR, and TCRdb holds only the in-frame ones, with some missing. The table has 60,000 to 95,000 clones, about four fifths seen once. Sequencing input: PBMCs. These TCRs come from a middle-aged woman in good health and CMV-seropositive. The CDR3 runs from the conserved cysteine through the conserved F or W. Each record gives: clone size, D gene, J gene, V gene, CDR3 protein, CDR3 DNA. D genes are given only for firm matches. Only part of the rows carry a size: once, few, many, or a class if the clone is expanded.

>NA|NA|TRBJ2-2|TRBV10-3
CAISEPSGLPNTGELFF
TGTGCCATCAGTGAGCCATCGGGACTGCCAAACACCGGGGAGCTGTTTTTT
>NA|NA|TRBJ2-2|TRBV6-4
CASSVSETGELFF
TGTGCCAGCAGTGTTTCGGAGACCGGGGAGCTGTTTTTT
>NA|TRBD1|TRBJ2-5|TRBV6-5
CATVRDRGLETQYF
TGTGCCACCGTCCGGGACAGGGGGCTTGAGACCCAGTACTTC
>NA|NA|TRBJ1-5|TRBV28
CASSLGTILYSNQPQHF
TGTGCCAGCAGTTTGGGGACAATCCTTTATAGCAATCAGCCCCAGCATTTT
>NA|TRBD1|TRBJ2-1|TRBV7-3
CASSLGQGSYNEQFF
TGTGCCAGCAGCCTCGGACAGGGCTCCTACAATGAGCAGTTCTTC
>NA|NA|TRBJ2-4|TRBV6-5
CASSYQAQGNIQYF
TGTGCCAGCAGTTATCAGGCCCAGGGAAACATTCAGTACTTC
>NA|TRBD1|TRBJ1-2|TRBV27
CASSQRQGANYGYTF
TGTGCCAGCAGTCAAAGACAGGGGGCTAACTATGGCTACACCTTC
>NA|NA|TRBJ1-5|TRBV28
CASRGDFQNQPQHF
TGTGCCAGCAGGGGGGACTTCCAGAATCAGCCCCAGCATTTT
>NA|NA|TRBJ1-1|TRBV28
CASNSGQLNTEAFF
TGTGCCAGCAACTCTGGACAGCTGAACACTGAAGCTTTCTTT
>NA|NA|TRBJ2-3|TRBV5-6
CASSTQGPYTDTQYF
TGTGCCAGCAGCACACAGGGACCGTACACAGATACGCAGTATTTT
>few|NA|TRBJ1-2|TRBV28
CASRTNREYYGYTF
TGTGCCAGCAGAACCAACAGGGAATACTATGGCTACACCTTC
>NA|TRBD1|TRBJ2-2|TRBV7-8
CASSQGQYTGELFF
TGTGCCAGCAGCCAGGGACAGTACACCGGGGAGCTGTTTTTT
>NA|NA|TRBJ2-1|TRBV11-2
CASSLEAANEQFF
TGTGCCAGCAGCTTAGAGGCGGCCAATGAGCAGTTCTTC
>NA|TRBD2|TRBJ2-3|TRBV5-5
CASSQLAGHTDTQYF
TGTGCCAGCAGCCAATTAGCGGGGCACACAGATACGCAGTATTTT
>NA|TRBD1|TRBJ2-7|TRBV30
CAWSQTPRGGLILSSYEQYF
TGTGCCTGGAGCCAAACCCCCCGAGGGGGCCTAATTTTAAGCTCCTACGAGCAGTACTTC
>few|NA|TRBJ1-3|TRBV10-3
CAISEGRDGNTIYF
TGTGCCATCAGTGAGGGCAGGGATGGAAACACCATATATTTT
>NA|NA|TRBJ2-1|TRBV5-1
CASSLEWLVRNEQFF
TGCGCCAGCAGCTTGGAGTGGCTAGTCCGCAATGAGCAGTTCTTC
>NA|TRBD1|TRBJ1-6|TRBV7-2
CASSLQGQGNSPLHF
TGTGCCAGCAGCTTACAAGGACAGGGCAATTCACCCCTCCACTTT
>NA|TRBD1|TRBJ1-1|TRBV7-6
CASSNRGGEAFF
TGTGCCAGCAGCAACAGGGGTGGTGAAGCTTTCTTT
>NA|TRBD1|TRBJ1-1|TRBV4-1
CASTDIGGRPEAFF
TGCGCCAGCACCGACATAGGGGGCCGCCCTGAAGCTTTCTTT
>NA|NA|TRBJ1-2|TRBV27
CASSFGGGYGYTF
TGTGCCAGCAGTTTTGGGGGAGGCTATGGCTACACCTTC
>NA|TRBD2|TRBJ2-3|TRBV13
CASSFLAGGTDTQYF
TGTGCCAGCAGCTTCCTAGCGGGGGGCACAGATACGCAGTATTTT
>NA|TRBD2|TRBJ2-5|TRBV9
CASSPRLAGDQETQYF
TGTGCCAGCAGCCCCCGGTTAGCGGGGGATCAAGAGACCCAGTACTTC
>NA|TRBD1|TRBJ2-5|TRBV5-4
CASSSQGAEETQYF
TGTGCCAGCAGCTCTCAGGGGGCTGAAGAGACCCAGTACTTC
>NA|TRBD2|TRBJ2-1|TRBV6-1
CASSEYQRGYNEQFF
TGTGCCAGCAGTGAATACCAGCGGGGGTACAATGAGCAGTTCTTC
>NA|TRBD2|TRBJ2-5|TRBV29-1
CSALTSGGETQYF
TGCAGCGCACTGACTAGCGGGGGGGAGACCCAGTACTTC
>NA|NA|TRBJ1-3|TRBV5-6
CASSPITEFGNTIYF
TGTGCCAGCAGCCCAATAACAGAGTTTGGAAACACCATATATTTT
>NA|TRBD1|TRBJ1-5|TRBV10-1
CASPGQGKGNQPQHF
TGCGCCAGTCCCGGACAGGGGAAGGGCAATCAGCCCCAGCATTTT
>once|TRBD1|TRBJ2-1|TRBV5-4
CASSLLGQGVTEQFF
TGTGCCAGCAGCTTGCTGGGACAGGGGGTAACTGAGCAGTTCTTC
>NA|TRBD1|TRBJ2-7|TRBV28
CASSSAPGTGLYEQYF
TGTGCCAGCAGTTCCGCCCCCGGGACAGGGCTATACGAGCAGTACTTC
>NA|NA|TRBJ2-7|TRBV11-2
CASSLTRTGRSYEQYF
TGTGCCAGCAGCTTAACCCGCACGGGAAGATCCTACGAGCAGTACTTC
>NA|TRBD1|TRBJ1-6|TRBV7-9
CASTAGGHSPLHF
TGTGCCAGCACCGCAGGGGGCCATTCACCCCTCCACTTT
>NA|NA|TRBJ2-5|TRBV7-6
CASSRLGRRETQYF
TGTGCCAGCAGCCGCTTGGGCAGGAGGGAGACCCAGTACTTC
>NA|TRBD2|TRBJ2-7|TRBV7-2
CASSLAGGRAYEQYF
TGTGCCAGCAGCTTAGCGGGAGGGAGAGCCTACGAGCAGTACTTC
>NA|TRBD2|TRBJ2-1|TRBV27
CASSLRGGENEQFF
TGTGCCAGCAGTTTACGGGGAGGGGAGAATGAGCAGTTCTTC
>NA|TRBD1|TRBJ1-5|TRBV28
CASRGAHRGRQPQHF
TGTGCCAGCAGAGGGGCCCACAGGGGACGGCAGCCCCAGCATTTT
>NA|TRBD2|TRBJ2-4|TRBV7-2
CASSLSGGAPNIQYF
TGTGCCAGCAGCTTAAGCGGGGGGGCCCCAAACATTCAGTACTTC
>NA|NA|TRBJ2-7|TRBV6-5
CASSYSRGPLSEQYF
TGTGCCAGCAGTTACTCCCGAGGCCCACTAAGTGAGCAGTACTTC
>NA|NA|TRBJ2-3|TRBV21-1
CASSKNWQAHTDTQYF
TGTGCCAGCAGCAAGAATTGGCAGGCCCACACAGATACGCAGTATTTT
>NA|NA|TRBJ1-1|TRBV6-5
CASHGGREAFF
TGTGCCAGCCACGGGGGGAGAGAAGCTTTCTTT
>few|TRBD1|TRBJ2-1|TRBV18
CASSTGTGGDEQFF
TGTGCCAGCTCAACCGGGACAGGGGGGGATGAGCAGTTCTTC
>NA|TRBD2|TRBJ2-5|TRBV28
CASSLGPALVAGDRETQYF
TGTGCCAGCAGTTTGGGGCCTGCTTTGGTAGCGGGGGATCGGGAGACCCAGTACTTC
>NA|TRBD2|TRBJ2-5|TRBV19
CASSKPAGGLQETQYF
TGTGCCAGTAGTAAACCAGCGGGGGGCCTCCAAGAGACCCAGTACTTC